The 5 T cell receptor beta chains listed next were all sequenced from one sample in a study of identical twins. TCRdb analysed the 5' RACE reads with MiXCR anew, one entry per CDR3 protein. The sample contains under 800,000 distinct CDR3 sequences, 21% of which appear only once. The same data also contributed to another study, on T cells expressing NK-cell markers.

Sequenced material: PBMCs. The source is a woman younger than 30 in good health.

The chain carries TRBV12-3 or TRBV12-4 and TRBJ2-3, with D maybe TRBD1 (6 bases). The CDR3 length is 16 residues. V gave up 4 bases and J gave up 2 bases, with 16 bases separating them. The CDR3 is CASSSHSGTYTDTQYF. The CDR3 DNA follows: TGTGCCAGCAGTTCCCACTCCGGGACATACACAGATACGCAGTATTTT.

This clonotype was recorded many times. The chain recombines TRBV10-3 with TRBJ2-1; D may match TRBD1 or TRBD2 (7 bases each). V lost 8 bases, J lost 6 bases, and 11 bases lay in between. There are 12 residues in the CDR3. The V gene's germline CDR1 is ENHRY and CDR2 SYGVKD. Here the CDR3 reads CAIQGGINEQFF. The CDR3 DNA is TGTGCCATCCAGGGGGGGATCAATGAGCAGTTCTTC.

V and J are TRBV5-1 and TRBJ2-7; 8 nucleotides line up with TRBD2. CDR1 SGHRS and CDR2 YFSETQ come from the germline V gene. This CDR3 is 14 amino acids long. Germline trimming cut 6 bases from V and 5 bases from J; bases unmatched to any gene: 10. Here the CDR3 reads CASTSGTSRHEQYF. CDR3 sequence (DNA): TGCGCCAGCACTTCCGGGACTAGTCGCCACGAGCAGTACTTC. The complete variable domain, with remaining parts taken from reference TRBV5-1 and TRBJ2-7, reads KAGVTQTPRYLIKTRGQQVTLSCSPISGHRSVSWYQQTPGQGLQFLFEYFSETQRNKGNFPGRFSGRQFSNSRSEMNVSTLELGDSALYLCASTSGTSRHEQYFGPGTRLTVT.

The chain couples TRBV5-8 to TRBJ2-7; D is undetermined. Per the germline V gene, CDR1 is SGHTS and CDR2 is YDEGEE. V was pared by 2 bases and J by 6 bases, with 9 bases between. The CDR3 has 12 residues. The CDR3 reads CASSLGTSEQYF. CDR3 bases: TGTGCCAGCAGCTTAGGAACCTCCGAGCAGTACTTC.

In its sample, this clonotype was seen a few times. This chain uses TRBV7-9 with TRBJ2-7; maybe TRBD1 (6 bases). The CDR3 extends over 14 amino acids. V lost 8 bases to trimming and J lost 4 bases, with 18 bases between them. The germline V gene has CDR1 SEHNR and CDR2 FQNEAQ (reference sequence). This chain's CDR3 is CASVSVQGFYEQYF. The CDR3 DNA sequence: TGTGCCAGCGTGTCAGTTCAGGGGTTTTACGAGCAGTACTTC.